This paragraph reports one T cell receptor (beta chain). No antigen is known for it. Sequencing was performed with immunoSEQ multiplex PCR; in TCRdb, only in-frame clones are kept and a portion is missing. The sample has about 10,000 clones; roughly 81% are singletons. Germline V lookup: CDR1 WNHNN, CDR2 SYGVQD (reference sequence). This CDR3 contains 16 residues. The V and J ends lost 2 bases and 5 bases respectively, with 19 bases between them. The time point denotes: pre-treatment baseline. Apart from a couple of fast progressors, RECIST 1.1 response was judged 12 weeks post-infusion. No patient had earlier systemic cancer treatment, concurrent immunosuppressants, or another active cancer. The sample originates from a study of blood T cell dynamics during melanoma immunotherapy. Study-level points and caveats: Whether repertoire-driving clones were melanoma-specific could not be determined.

The clonotype comes from a human donor with melanoma. This chain connects TRBV10-1 to TRBJ2-7; the D gene is possibly TRBD1 (6 bases). The sequenced sample was blood, obtained from a patient treated with checkpoint blockade. The CDR3 loop is CASSEALGQFRDEQYF. The CDR3 DNA follows: TGCGCCAGCAGTGAGGCTCTTGGACAGTTCAGAGACGAGCAGTACTTC.